What follows are 5 T cell receptor beta chains derived from one specimen sequenced in a study of T-cell reconstitution after alpha-beta-depleted transplantation in children. Unique molecular identifiers were used in preparing the TCRbeta library. MiXCR, applied by TCRdb to the PCR reads, yields one record per CDR3 protein. The data contain roughly 500,000 distinct CDR3 sequences, about 30% of them singletons. The material sequenced was PBMCs from the stem cell graft donor, taken from the stem cell graft. The receptors originated from a human donor who donated a stem cell graft to a child with aplastic anemia.

A few counts support this clonotype. The chain carries TRBV20-1 and TRBJ2-5; D possibly corresponds to TRBD1 (6 bases). Germline CDR1 and CDR2: DFQATT and SNEGSKA (reference sequence). Trimming stripped 1 base from V and 9 bases from J, with 15 bases between. This CDR3 contains 13 residues. Here the CDR3 DNA reads TGCAGTGCTAGAGTCTCCGGTGCAGGGGCCCAGTACTTC. It codes for CSARVSGAGAQYF.

This clonotype was seen a handful of times. The chain joins TRBV7-2 to TRBJ1-1, with 7 nucleotides matching TRBD1. The length of the CDR3 is 13 residues. The V segment lost 4 bases and the J segment 5 bases; nucleotides outside the gene matches: 4. From germline, CDR1 is SGHTA and CDR2 FQGNSA. The CDR3 region has the DNA TGTGCCAGCAGCTCCGACAGGGCGACTGAAGCTTTCTTT. Encoded protein: CASSSDRATEAFF.

This sequence joins TRBV12-3 or TRBV12-4 and TRBJ2-3; TRBD2 matches at 10 bases. With 6 bases clipped from V and 3 bases from J, the junction kept 12 bases outside the gene matches. CDR3 size: 17 residues. CDR3 bases: TGTGCCAGCAGACCCGGTCTAGCGGGAGCGGGGACAGATACGCAGTATTTT. This sequence encodes CASRPGLAGAGTDTQYF.

This clonotype was seen more than once but under ten times. The J gene is TRBJ2-3, the V gene TRBV30, with TRBD2 matching over 13 bases. The CDR3 sequence is 17 residues long. CDR1 and CDR2 (germline): GTSNPN, SVGIG (reference sequence). V lost 1 base, J lost 4 bases, and 8 bases stayed unmatched. The CDR3: CAWSGTPGLAGSDTQYF. The CDR3 DNA reads TGTGCCTGGAGTGGGACTCCGGGACTAGCGGGATCAGATACGCAGTATTTT.

The V and J genes are TRBV4-2 and TRBJ1-2; D is undetermined. In germline, CDR1 is LGHNA, CDR2 YNFKEQ. The CDR3 extends over 13 amino acids. Trimming cost V 1 base and J 9 bases, with 12 bases left between them. CDR3: CASSQGSEQSYTF. CDR3 sequence (DNA): TGTGCCAGCAGCCAAGGAAGCGAACAGAGCTACACCTTC.